The T cell receptor beta chain under discussion was sequenced for a study of T cells after posttransplantation cyclophosphamide. Controls had myeloablative marrow grafts with methotrexate and calcineurin inhibitor, sampled at 1 year. Sequenced by immunoSEQ multiplex PCR; TCRdb stores in-frame clones only, minus some. The sample carries more than 15,000 clones, around nine tenths recorded once. This clone was found once. The receptor's source is a male patient between 45 and 60 years old who received an allogeneic stem cell transplant from an unrelated donor, was CMV-positive, and had chronic GVHD only. Some T cells may be provided by the graft donor. The material sequenced was PBMCs, taken after an allogeneic stem cell transplant with a calcineurin inhibitor and methotrexate.

The CDR3 sequence is CASSLLAGASDTQYF. The CDR3 DNA sequence: TGTGCCAGCAGCTTACTAGCGGGGGCCTCAGATACGCAGTATTTT. The chain combines TRBV7-9 with TRBJ2-3, with 10 nucleotides matching TRBD2. The trim removed 2 bases at V and 4 bases at J, leaving 3 bases unmatched. Germline V gene sequence: CDR1 SEHNR, CDR2 FQNEAQ (reference sequence). The CDR3 spans 15 residues.